Below, one T cell receptor (beta chain) is given with its context. This sequence may be a read error, since a much larger clone differs from it by one base. The hyperthyroidism patients had all been newly diagnosed, and their disease duration was under 2 months. Their ages ranged from 18 to 65 years. This sample was included in a study of T cells in Graves' hyperthyroidism and ophthalmopathy. The overall study: Peripheral blood was secured at the point of initial diagnosis, before any treatment.

Amplified regions were TCR beta CDR3 sequences from RNA transcripts. The HTBI primer set served for first-round RT-PCR of the TCR CDR3. MiXCR was run by TCRdb on the multiplex PCR reads, yielding one entry per CDR3 protein. The repertoire holds 600,000 to 650,000 distinct CDR3 sequences, with about a sixth as singletons. This TCR was recovered from a woman in her twenties or thirties with Graves' hyperthyroidism. Sequencing was done on a sample of blood.

The CDR3 DNA reads TGCGGCGTTGTGGGGGGGGGCGGATTGGACACTGAAGCTTTCTTT. The encoded protein is CGVVGGGGLDTEAFF. This chain joins TRBV29-1 and TRBJ1-1, with D possibly TRBD1 on 6 matching bases. The CDR3 has 15 residues. From germline, CDR1 is SQVTM and CDR2 ANQGSEA.